The rows below give T cell receptor beta chains drawn from one sample of a study of T-cell reconstitution after alpha-beta-depleted transplantation in children. TCRdb passed the PCR reads through MiXCR, listing each CDR3 protein once. The sample has around 370,000 distinct CDR3 sequences; 10% are singletons. This specimen was PBMCs from the stem cell graft donor, taken from the stem cell graft. These receptors were taken from a human donor who donated a stem cell graft to a child with acute lymphoblastic leukemia. CDR3s include the opening cysteine and the closing phenylalanine or tryptophan. Fields, in order: V gene, J gene, clone size, D gene, CDR3 DNA, CDR3 protein. A D gene is named only where the DNA matches it firmly. Clone size appears in some rows only: once, few, many, or a class for an expanded clone.

v_gene: TRBV5-1; j_gene: TRBJ2-2; abundance: many; d_gene: .; CDR3nt: TGCGCCAGCAGCTTGGTTCTCGCCAGTAACACCGGGGAGCTGTTTTTT; CDR3aa: CASSLVLASNTGELFF
v_gene: TRBV7-9; j_gene: TRBJ2-1; abundance: few; d_gene: TRBD2; CDR3nt: TGTGCCAGCAGCTTACTTCGGGAGGGCCTCTACAATGAGCAGTTCTTC; CDR3aa: CASSLLREGLYNEQFF
v_gene: TRBV18; j_gene: TRBJ2-5; abundance: few; d_gene: TRBD2; CDR3nt: TGTGCCAGCTCACCACTTGGACTAGCAGAGACCCAGTACTTC; CDR3aa: CASSPLGLAETQYF
v_gene: TRBV4-3; j_gene: TRBJ2-1; abundance: .; d_gene: TRBD2; CDR3nt: TGCGCCAGCAGCCAACTAGCGGGAGAGGGGGACAATGAGCAGTTCTTC; CDR3aa: CASSQLAGEGDNEQFF
v_gene: TRBV29-1; j_gene: TRBJ1-2; abundance: few; d_gene: .; CDR3nt: TGCAGCGTTGCGGCCACTAACTATGGCTACACCTTC; CDR3aa: CSVAATNYGYTF
v_gene: TRBV11-2; j_gene: TRBJ2-1; abundance: .; d_gene: TRBD2; CDR3nt: TGTGCCAGCAGGGTATCAGGGAGGGATGAGCAGTTCTTC; CDR3aa: CASRVSGRDEQFF
v_gene: TRBV11-1; j_gene: TRBJ2-5; abundance: .; d_gene: TRBD2; CDR3nt: TGTGCCAGCAGCCGACCCTGGCGGGAGGGCCTGGAAGTGGAGACCCAGTACTTC; CDR3aa: CASSRPWREGLEVETQYF
v_gene: TRBV27; j_gene: TRBJ2-7; abundance: .; d_gene: TRBD2; CDR3nt: TGTGCCAGCAGTCTTTCCGGGACTAGCTCAAACGAGCAGTACTTC; CDR3aa: CASSLSGTSSNEQYF
v_gene: TRBV12-3/TRBV12-4; j_gene: TRBJ2-3; abundance: .; d_gene: .; CDR3nt: TGTGCCAGCAGTTATTCAGCCGTAGGAGGCACAGATACGCAGTATTTT; CDR3aa: CASSYSAVGGTDTQYF
v_gene: TRBV5-1; j_gene: TRBJ2-1; abundance: .; d_gene: TRBD2; CDR3nt: TGCGCCAGCAGCTTGTACAGCGGGGGAACCTACAATGAGCAGTTCTTC; CDR3aa: CASSLYSGGTYNEQFF
v_gene: TRBV20-1; j_gene: TRBJ2-1; abundance: .; d_gene: .; CDR3nt: TGCAGTGCTATTGCGCGCTCCTACAATGAGCAGTTCTTC; CDR3aa: CSAIARSYNEQFF
v_gene: TRBV5-1; j_gene: TRBJ2-7; abundance: few; d_gene: TRBD1; CDR3nt: TGCGCCAGCAGCCGCAGGGGGCCCTCCACCTACGAGCAGTACTTC; CDR3aa: CASSRRGPSTYEQYF
v_gene: TRBV7-6; j_gene: TRBJ2-5; abundance: many; d_gene: .; CDR3nt: TGTGCCAGCAGCTTTCTAGGGGCGGGAGAGACCCAGTACTTC; CDR3aa: CASSFLGAGETQYF
v_gene: TRBV5-6; j_gene: TRBJ2-7; abundance: .; d_gene: .; CDR3nt: TGTGCCAGCAGCGCGGAGGCTTTGGCGGCGACCTACGAGCAGTACTTC; CDR3aa: CASSAEALAATYEQYF
v_gene: TRBV7-3; j_gene: TRBJ2-1; abundance: few; d_gene: .; CDR3nt: TGTGCCAGCAGCTTAATTGACGGACCCCTCAATGAGCAGTTCTTC; CDR3aa: CASSLIDGPLNEQFF
v_gene: TRBV7-8; j_gene: TRBJ1-5; abundance: few; d_gene: .; CDR3nt: TGTGCCAGCCTCGCGGGTTATACAGGGATCAGTCAGCCCCAGCATTTT; CDR3aa: CASLAGYTGISQPQHF
v_gene: TRBV7-9; j_gene: TRBJ2-1; abundance: few; d_gene: TRBD2; CDR3nt: TGTGCCAGCAGAGAGCTAGCGGGAGGGCCGGTTGCACAGTTCTTC; CDR3aa: CASRELAGGPVAQFF
v_gene: TRBV18; j_gene: TRBJ2-5; abundance: .; d_gene: .; CDR3nt: TGTGCCAGCTCACCACGGGGGACGTTTCAAGAGACCCAGTACTTC; CDR3aa: CASSPRGTFQETQYF
v_gene: TRBV20-1; j_gene: TRBJ2-7; abundance: many; d_gene: .; CDR3nt: TGCAGTGCTATACAGGAATTATCCTACGAGCAGTACTTC; CDR3aa: CSAIQELSYEQYF
v_gene: TRBV9; j_gene: TRBJ1-2; abundance: .; d_gene: .; CDR3nt: TGTGCCAGCAGCAGGGAGGGTGGCTACACCTTC; CDR3aa: CASSREGGYTF
v_gene: TRBV7-2; j_gene: TRBJ1-2; abundance: few; d_gene: .; CDR3nt: TGTGCCAGCAGTGCCGACAGATGGAGCTATGGCTACACCTTC; CDR3aa: CASSADRWSYGYTF
v_gene: TRBV27; j_gene: TRBJ1-6; abundance: few; d_gene: .; CDR3nt: TGTGCCAGCAGTTTAGGGTTAAATTCACCCCTCCACTTT; CDR3aa: CASSLGLNSPLHF
v_gene: TRBV28; j_gene: TRBJ2-7; abundance: .; d_gene: TRBD2; CDR3nt: TGTGCCAGCAGTTCTCGGACTAGCGGGAGGTACGAGCAGTACTTC; CDR3aa: CASSSRTSGRYEQYF
v_gene: TRBV20-1; j_gene: TRBJ2-7; abundance: few; d_gene: .; CDR3nt: TGCAGTGCCGCCCACGGGGGCGAGCAGTACTTC; CDR3aa: CSAAHGGEQYF
v_gene: TRBV28; j_gene: TRBJ2-3; abundance: many; d_gene: TRBD2; CDR3nt: TGTGCCAGCAGTTCCGGGACTAGCGACCTCACAGATACGCAGTATTTT; CDR3aa: CASSSGTSDLTDTQYF
v_gene: TRBV27; j_gene: TRBJ2-7; abundance: many; d_gene: TRBD1; CDR3nt: TGTGCCAGCCGTGCTAGGGGGCGGACCTACGAGCAGTACTTC; CDR3aa: CASRARGRTYEQYF
v_gene: TRBV6-2/TRBV6-3; j_gene: TRBJ2-5; abundance: few; d_gene: .; CDR3nt: TGTGCCAGCAGTTACGTCGCGGGCCAAGAGACCCAGTACTTC; CDR3aa: CASSYVAGQETQYF
v_gene: TRBV9; j_gene: TRBJ2-3; abundance: few; d_gene: .; CDR3nt: TGTGCCAGCAGCCTCAGGCCGTCCGCGGATACGCAGTATTTT; CDR3aa: CASSLRPSADTQYF
v_gene: TRBV20-1; j_gene: TRBJ2-7; abundance: few; d_gene: .; CDR3nt: TGCAGTGCTAGACTGACGACGGTAGGCTACGAGCAGTACTTC; CDR3aa: CSARLTTVGYEQYF
v_gene: TRBV3-1; j_gene: TRBJ2-7; abundance: .; d_gene: .; CDR3nt: TGTGCCAGCAGCCAAGATGTGTCGGGGGACTCCTACGAGCAGTACTTC; CDR3aa: CASSQDVSGDSYEQYF
v_gene: TRBV5-1; j_gene: TRBJ2-2; abundance: few; d_gene: .; CDR3nt: TGCGCCAGCAGCTTTGTTGATCGCTTACACACCGGGGAGCTGTTTTTT; CDR3aa: CASSFVDRLHTGELFF
v_gene: TRBV5-6; j_gene: TRBJ2-3; abundance: few; d_gene: .; CDR3nt: TGTGCCAGCAGCAAGGACTACGGCACAGATACGCAGTATTTT; CDR3aa: CASSKDYGTDTQYF
v_gene: TRBV27; j_gene: TRBJ1-5; abundance: .; d_gene: .; CDR3nt: TGTGCCAGCAGGGACGGATATAGCAATCAGCCCCAGCATTTT; CDR3aa: CASRDGYSNQPQHF
v_gene: TRBV7-2; j_gene: TRBJ1-3; abundance: .; d_gene: .; CDR3nt: TGTGCCAGCAGGGATGGAAACACCATATATTTT; CDR3aa: CASRDGNTIYF
v_gene: TRBV5-1; j_gene: TRBJ1-2; abundance: many; d_gene: TRBD1; CDR3nt: TGCGCCAGCAGCGGGGGGACAGGGGACGCAACTCAGGGCTACACCTTC; CDR3aa: CASSGGTGDATQGYTF
v_gene: TRBV27; j_gene: TRBJ2-7; abundance: few; d_gene: TRBD2; CDR3nt: TGTGCCAGCAAGGCAGCTAGCGGAGGGGTCGAGCAGTACTTC; CDR3aa: CASKAASGGVEQYF
v_gene: TRBV5-1; j_gene: TRBJ2-7; abundance: many; d_gene: .; CDR3nt: TGCGCCAGCAGCTTGAGCAGGGCCTCCTACGAGCAGTACTTC; CDR3aa: CASSLSRASYEQYF
v_gene: TRBV20-1; j_gene: TRBJ1-1; abundance: .; d_gene: .; CDR3nt: TGCAGTGCTAGAGTTGGATTGCCTGAAGCTTTCTTT; CDR3aa: CSARVGLPEAFF
v_gene: TRBV4-1; j_gene: TRBJ2-4; abundance: many; d_gene: .; CDR3nt: TGCGCCAGCAGCCAAGAAAGGGGCGGGACCCTAGCCAAAAACATTCAGTACTTC; CDR3aa: CASSQERGGTLAKNIQYF
v_gene: TRBV20-1; j_gene: TRBJ2-7; abundance: .; d_gene: TRBD1; CDR3nt: TGCAGTGCTAGGACAGGGTCCCCATACTCCTACGAGCAGTACTTC; CDR3aa: CSARTGSPYSYEQYF
v_gene: TRBV5-5; j_gene: TRBJ2-5; abundance: many; d_gene: .; CDR3nt: TGTGCCAGCAGTAGGGGGAGCCACCAAGAGACCCAGTACTTC; CDR3aa: CASSRGSHQETQYF
v_gene: TRBV7-2; j_gene: TRBJ2-7; abundance: many; d_gene: .; CDR3nt: TGTGCCAGCAGCACCGCCTACGAGCAGTACTTC; CDR3aa: CASSTAYEQYF
v_gene: TRBV4-3; j_gene: TRBJ2-3; abundance: .; d_gene: .; CDR3nt: TGCGCCAGCAGCCAAGGTTCCAGGAGTAGCACAGATACGCAGTATTTT; CDR3aa: CASSQGSRSSTDTQYF
v_gene: TRBV4-1; j_gene: TRBJ1-4; abundance: .; d_gene: .; CDR3nt: TGCGCCAGCAGCCAGACAGTCGCCAATGAAAAACTGTTTTTT; CDR3aa: CASSQTVANEKLFF
v_gene: TRBV20-1; j_gene: TRBJ2-1; abundance: .; d_gene: TRBD2; CDR3nt: TGCAGTGGGGCGGGACTAGCCGATGAGCAGTTCTTC; CDR3aa: CSGAGLADEQFF
v_gene: TRBV7-9; j_gene: TRBJ2-7; abundance: .; d_gene: .; CDR3nt: TGTGCCAGCGGGGGGCCAGGGGGTTCCTACGAGCAGTACTTC; CDR3aa: CASGGPGGSYEQYF
v_gene: TRBV4-1; j_gene: TRBJ2-1; abundance: .; d_gene: TRBD2; CDR3nt: TGCGCCAGCAGCCAAGTAGGACTAGCGAATGAGCAGTTCTTC; CDR3aa: CASSQVGLANEQFF
v_gene: TRBV7-2; j_gene: TRBJ1-5; abundance: many; d_gene: .; CDR3nt: TGTGCCAGCAGCTTCTATGGGGCGGAACAGCCCCAGCATTTT; CDR3aa: CASSFYGAEQPQHF
v_gene: TRBV6-4; j_gene: TRBJ2-3; abundance: .; d_gene: TRBD2; CDR3nt: TGTGCCAGCACACGACTAGCGAGGGATACGCAGTATTTT; CDR3aa: CASTRLARDTQYF
v_gene: TRBV7-9; j_gene: TRBJ1-6; abundance: many; d_gene: TRBD1; CDR3nt: TGTGCCAGCAGCCCCACAGGGGAGCGTAATTCACCCCTCCACTTT; CDR3aa: CASSPTGERNSPLHF
v_gene: TRBV4-1; j_gene: TRBJ1-2; abundance: .; d_gene: .; CDR3nt: TGCGCCAGCAGCCACAGGGTTGTAGGGAGAGATGGCTACACCTTC; CDR3aa: CASSHRVVGRDGYTF
v_gene: TRBV9; j_gene: TRBJ2-1; abundance: .; d_gene: .; CDR3nt: TGTGCCAGCAGCGATAGCGGCCTCACCAACAATGAGCAGTTCTTC; CDR3aa: CASSDSGLTNNEQFF
v_gene: TRBV9; j_gene: TRBJ2-1; abundance: many; d_gene: TRBD2; CDR3nt: TGTGCCAGCAGCCCCGACTGGACTAGCGGCAATGAGCAGTTCTTC; CDR3aa: CASSPDWTSGNEQFF
v_gene: TRBV24-1; j_gene: TRBJ2-7; abundance: few; d_gene: TRBD2; CDR3nt: TGTGCCACCAGTGATCGGCGGGGGGAGCAGTACTTC; CDR3aa: CATSDRRGEQYF
v_gene: TRBV3-1; j_gene: TRBJ2-3; abundance: .; d_gene: .; CDR3nt: TGTGCCAGCAGCACAGGGACCTACACAGATACGCAGTATTTT; CDR3aa: CASSTGTYTDTQYF
v_gene: TRBV5-1; j_gene: TRBJ1-1; abundance: many; d_gene: .; CDR3nt: TGCGCCAGCAGGACAGAGGGAGGGATGAACACTGAAGCTTTCTTT; CDR3aa: CASRTEGGMNTEAFF
v_gene: TRBV12-3/TRBV12-4; j_gene: TRBJ1-3; abundance: .; d_gene: .; CDR3nt: TGTGCCAGCAGTTTAGGTCCGGTACAGGGAAGCCCTGGAAACACCATATATTTT; CDR3aa: CASSLGPVQGSPGNTIYF
v_gene: TRBV2; j_gene: TRBJ2-2; abundance: few; d_gene: .; CDR3nt: TGTGCCAGCAAGAGGGGGAAGAACACCGGGGAGCTGTTTTTT; CDR3aa: CASKRGKNTGELFF